What follows is one TCR beta chain and its context. Its antigen is unknown. Here immunoSEQ multiplex PCR was the method, and the copy in TCRdb shows in-frame clones only, minus some. The sample has 2,500,000 or so clones, about nine tenths seen once. The sample comes from a study of shared clonotypes between healthy human individuals. As for the study in general: Every donor yielded three CD4 naive, three CD4 memory, two CD8 naive and one CD8 memory plate. Whole-study findings and limits: The rarefaction results pointed to incomplete sorted-subset sequencing despite large depth. There were few donors, and this limited the genetic and exposure-history diversity represented.

Germline V CDR1 and CDR2: SQVTM, ANQGSEA. With 6 bases clipped from V and 7 bases from J, the junction kept 15 bases outside the gene matches. This CDR3 spans 15 amino acids. The sequencing input was naive CD4+ T cells from PBMCs. Specified subset: CD45RA+ positively selected. This clonotype was obtained from a man aged 18-30 years in good health. Some clones in this sample may be carry-over from other donors' samples. This chain uses TRBV29-1 with TRBJ1-2; 9 bases map to TRBD1. CDR3 DNA sequence: TGCAGCGTCCGTCGACAGGGGGAGGGGGGTAGTGGCTACACCTTC. It codes for CSVRRQGEGGSGYTF.